Presented here are 19 T cell receptor beta chains from one specimen sequenced in a study of cytomegalovirus exposure and HLA in healthy donors. With 60 Vbeta and 13 Jbeta primers, the PCR was carried out. Clones were sequenced by immunoSEQ multiplex PCR, and TCRdb holds only the in-frame ones, with some missing. The table lists about 80,000 clones, approximately 80% of them singletons. Sequencing was carried out using PBMCs. These receptors were taken from a man aged 45-65 years in good health and CMV-seropositive.

This clone was seen a single time. The gene calls are TRBV6-6 and TRBJ1-1; TRBD1 matches 9 bases. J lost 2 bases, V lost 5 bases, and 6 bases had no gene match. Germline CDR1 MNHNY, CDR2 SVGAGI (reference sequence). The CDR3 length is 15 residues. The CDR3 here is CASSKQGAGNTEAFF. The CDR3 nucleotides are TGTGCCAGCAGTAAACAGGGGGCGGGAAACACTGAAGCTTTCTTT.

This rearrangement joins TRBV2 to TRBJ1-5, with unresolved D. CDR1 and CDR2 (germline): SNHLY, FYNNEI. This CDR3 spans 19 amino acids. The V gene lost 5 bases and the J gene lost 0 bases, with 23 bases spanning the gap. The CDR3 bases are TGTGCCAGCAGTCCTAGACCCCTTTCCACTGCACCTAGCAATCAGCCCCAGCATTTT. Protein product: CASSPRPLSTAPSNQPQHF.

The chain has TRBV5-5 and TRBJ2-7; D gene ambiguous. The CDR3 sequence is 14 residues long. CDR1 and CDR2 (germline): SGHKS, YYEKEE (reference sequence). The V and J ends lost 2 bases and 3 bases respectively, with 12 bases between them. CDR3 DNA: TGTGCCAGCAGCTTAGACTCAACCTACTACGAGCAGTACTTC. Protein: CASSLDSTYYEQYF.

The CDR3 loop is CASSPAGGGYEQYF. DNA of the CDR3: TGTGCCAGTAGTCCGGCAGGGGGAGGATACGAGCAGTACTTC. The chain employs TRBV19 and TRBJ2-7, with D maybe TRBD1 (7 bases). The length of the CDR3 is 14 residues. V dropped 5 bases and J dropped 4 bases, with 15 bases sitting between them. Germline V gene lookup returns CDR1 LNHDA and CDR2 SQIVND (reference sequence).

J is TRBJ1-6 and V is TRBV6-5; possibly TRBD1 for D (6 bases). Per germline, CDR1 MNHEY and CDR2 SVGAGI. This CDR3 is built from 13 residues. V was cut by 8 bases and J by 10 bases, with 15 bases left in between. The CDR3 protein is CASQDSVKSPLHF. The CDR3 DNA follows: TGTGCCAGCCAGGACAGTGTGAAATCACCCCTCCACTTT.

The chain couples TRBV5-4 to TRBJ2-1, with 10 bases matching TRBD2. J was trimmed by 12 bases and V by 4 bases; bases with no gene match: 13. The CDR3 covers 15 residues. Germline V lookup: CDR1 SGHNT, CDR2 YYREEE (reference sequence). CDR3 sequence (DNA): TGTGCCAGCAGCACAGGGACTAGCGCCGACGGGGGGCAGTTCTTC. This gives the protein CASSTGTSADGGQFF.

This clone has a handful of counts. The chain recombines TRBV7-9 with TRBJ2-3, with D tentatively TRBD2 (6 bases). The V and J ends lost 5 bases and 5 bases respectively, with 11 bases between them. This CDR3 has 13 residues. Per the germline V gene, CDR1 is SEHNR and CDR2 is FQNEAQ (reference sequence). The CDR3 spells CASSVREIDTQYF. The CDR3 DNA sequence: TGTGCCAGCAGCGTCCGGGAGATAGATACGCAGTATTTT.

The chain employs TRBV4-1 and TRBJ2-1; TRBD2 matches at 12 bases. Trimming removed 6 bases from V and 4 bases from J; junction bases left unmatched: 7. Germline CDR1 and CDR2: MGHRA and YSYEKL. CDR3 size: 16 residues. The CDR3 loop is CASRQFLAGGYNEQFF. The CDR3 DNA follows: TGCGCCAGCAGACAGTTCCTAGCGGGAGGGTACAATGAGCAGTTCTTC.

This clone was seen a handful of times. The chain has TRBV14 and TRBJ2-2; possible D gene TRBD1, 6 bases. Germline loops: CDR1 SGHDN, CDR2 FVKESK. The ends were cut back, 3 bases at V and 6 bases at J, with 14 bases in the middle. This CDR3 is built from 15 residues. The CDR3 spells CASSQWTVGAGELFF. DNA for the CDR3: TGTGCCAGCAGCCAGTGGACAGTTGGAGCCGGGGAGCTGTTTTTT.

This clone was observed a few times. This chain links TRBV5-1 with TRBJ1-1; 9 bases are shared with TRBD1. Germline trimming cut 2 bases from V and 5 bases from J; bases unmatched to any gene: 1. CDR3 length: 13 residues. Germline V lookup: CDR1 SGHRS, CDR2 YFSETQ. The CDR3 nucleotides are TGCGCCAGCAGCTTCGACAGGGGGACTGAAGCTTTCTTT. This codes for CASSFDRGTEAFF.

This chain joins TRBV13 and TRBJ2-3; 9 bases agree with TRBD2. J gave up 0 bases and V 6 bases, and 4 bases lay outside the gene matches. CDR3 length: 15 residues. Germline CDR1 reads PRHDT; CDR2 reads FYEKMQ (reference sequence). The CDR3 here is CASRATSGSTDTQYF. The CDR3 coding sequence is TGTGCCAGCAGGGCTACTAGCGGGAGCACAGATACGCAGTATTTT.

The chain combines TRBV6-5 with TRBJ2-2; D is ambiguous. Germline V gene sequence: CDR1 MNHEY, CDR2 SVGAGI. Trimming removed 6 bases from V and 5 bases from J, with 7 bases in between. The CDR3 consists of 12 residues. CDR3 in amino acids: CASREWTGELFF. CDR3 bases: TGTGCCAGCAGGGAGTGGACCGGGGAGCTGTTTTTT.

The CDR3 nucleotides read TGTGCCAGCAGCGTAGATAGCGGGAGTTACAATGAGCAGTTCTTC. This translates into CASSVDSGSYNEQFF. This chain connects TRBV9 to TRBJ2-1; 9 bases fit TRBD2. Germline-derived CDR1 and CDR2 are SGDLS and YYNGEE. V lost 0 bases, J lost 4 bases, and 2 bases stayed unmatched. The CDR3 is 15 amino acids. The entire variable domain, with the rest obtained from reference TRBV9 and TRBJ2-1, is as follows: DSGVTQTPKHLITATGQRVTLRCSPRSGDLSVYWYQQSLDQGLQFLIQYYNGEERAKGNILERFSAQQFPDLHSELNLSSLELGDSALYFCASSVDSGSYNEQFFGPGTRLTVL.

The rearrangement links TRBV21-1 to TRBJ2-7; TRBD1 is the table's D call, not checked against the DNA. TRBV21-1 is described as a pseudogene. The CDR3 runs to 16 residues. The CDR3 loop reads CASSLKTDRGRNEQYF. CDR3 in DNA: TGTGCCAGCAGCCTCAAAACGGACAGGGGGAGGAACGAGCAGTACTTC.

The chain joins TRBV7-2 to TRBJ1-5; a possible D gene is TRBD1 (5 bases). Trimming removed 2 bases from V and 9 bases from J, with 14 bases in between. The CDR3 is 14 residues long. CDR1 is SGHTA and CDR2 is FQGNSA in the germline V gene. DNA for the CDR3: TGTGCCAGCAGCTTACAGGAGGGGATACGGCCCCAGCATTTT. It encodes CASSLQEGIRPQHF.

The chain couples TRBV2 to TRBJ2-7; 9 bases are shared with TRBD2. Germline V lookup: CDR1 SNHLY, CDR2 FYNNEI. Trimming took 8 bases from V and 4 from J; bases not matched to a gene: 6. The CDR3 covers 13 residues. This CDR3 is CASDDSGRYEQYF. The CDR3 DNA follows: TGTGCCAGCGATGATAGCGGGAGATACGAGCAGTACTTC.

The genes are TRBV4-1 and TRBJ2-5, with TRBD2 matching over 7 bases. The end of the DNA aligns better with TRBJ2-7, so the J call may be wrong. Germline values: CDR1 MGHRA, CDR2 YSYEKL. CDR3 length: 16 amino acids. CDR3 in DNA: TGCGCCAGCAGCGACTCGAGCGGGGTGAGCTCCTACGAGCAGTACTTC. Its protein is CASSDSSGVSSYEQYF.

This sequence joins TRBV19 and TRBJ1-1, with 7 nucleotides matching TRBD1. The CDR3 extends over 13 amino acids. V was clipped by 3 bases and J by 5 bases; unmatched bases: 3. The germline V gene encodes CDR1 LNHDA and CDR2 SQIVND (reference sequence). In DNA, the CDR3 is TGTGCCAGTAGTATCCAACAGGGGACTGAAGCTTTCTTT. Translation: CASSIQQGTEAFF.

The chain recombines TRBV7-2 with TRBJ2-3; 10 positions agree with TRBD2. The V gene end was trimmed by 6 bases and the J gene end by 8 bases; junction bases not matched to a gene: 11. In germline, CDR1 is SGHTA, CDR2 FQGNSA. The CDR3 is 15 amino acids. DNA for the CDR3: TGTGCCAGCAGGACCGACCTAGCGGGAGCGGGTACGCAGTATTTT. It is translated as CASRTDLAGAGTQYF.